These T cell receptor beta chains were read from a single sample in a study of naive and memory T cell subsets. TCRdb re-analysed the UMI-ligation and nested PCR reads in MiXCR, keeping a single row per CDR3 protein. The table shows 100,000 or so distinct CDR3 sequences, with roughly 7.3% occurring only once. Sequencing was done on a sample of central memory CD4+ T cells from blood. These receptors all come from a human donor in good health. CDR3s include the opening cysteine and the closing phenylalanine or tryptophan. D genes are given only for firm matches. A clone size is listed for some rows: how often the clone was seen (once, few, many), or a class if it is expanded.

d_call clone_size j_call v_call cdr3_length cdr3_nt cdr3_aa
TRBD1 many TRBJ1-2 TRBV20-1 13 TGCAGTGCTATACCCGGGACAGGGGTTGGCTACACCTTC CSAIPGTGVGYTF
TRBD1 . TRBJ1-2 TRBV7-9 17 TGTGCCAGCAGTTCAAATACAGGGGGCGCAGCTAACTATGGCTACACCTTC CASSSNTGGAANYGYTF
TRBD1 few TRBJ2-3 TRBV5-8 14 TGTGCCAGCAGCTTGGATACAGGGGCCGATACGCAGTATTTT CASSLDTGADTQYF
. . TRBJ2-7 TRBV2 15 TGTGCCAGCAGGCACCCCCGACAGGTACCCTACGAGCAGTACTTC CASRHPRQVPYEQYF
. . TRBJ2-5 TRBV7-2 16 TGTGCCAGCAGCCCCCGCGGGACAGTTACGGGGGAGACCCAGTACTTC CASSPRGTVTGETQYF
TRBD1 many TRBJ1-5 TRBV6-1 14 TGTGCCAGCACTTGGACAGGGTTAAATCAGCCCCAGCATTTT CASTWTGLNQPQHF
. . TRBJ1-5 TRBV4-3 17 TGCGCCAGCAGCCAAGATCTAGTACAGGGAGACAGTCAGCCCCAGCATTTT CASSQDLVQGDSQPQHF
. many TRBJ1-6 TRBV6-1 14 TGTGCCAGCACCTACGTCGGGTATAATTCACCCCTCCACTTT CASTYVGYNSPLHF
TRBD1 . TRBJ1-1 TRBV20-1 13 TGCAGTGCTAGCGACAGGGTCGGATCTGAAGCTTTCTTT CSASDRVGSEAFF
TRBD2 . TRBJ2-1 TRBV7-2 17 TGTGCCAGCAGCCTTACCCCCCTAGCGGGAGGGGGGAATGAGCAGTTCTTC CASSLTPLAGGGNEQFF
. many TRBJ2-7 TRBV18 14 TGTGCCAGCTCGCCAGCTTCCTTTATCTACGAGCAGTACTTC CASSPASFIYEQYF
. few TRBJ2-1 TRBV4-3 14 TGCGCCAGCAGCCAAGATTGGAGACGCGGTGAGCAGTTCTTC CASSQDWRRGEQFF
. many TRBJ1-3 TRBV20-1 16 TGCAGTGCCCTCGCCCGACCCCAACCGGCTGGAAACACCATATATTTT CSALARPQPAGNTIYF
TRBD1 many TRBJ2-1 TRBV10-3 14 TGTGCCGTGTCTCGGTGGGGACAGGCCAATGAGCAGTTCTTC CAVSRWGQANEQFF
TRBD2 . TRBJ2-2 TRBV20-1 13 TGCAGTGCTCGAAGCGGGGACACCGGGGAGCTGTTTTTT CSARSGDTGELFF
. few TRBJ1-4 TRBV5-1 15 TGCGCCAGCAGCCCCTCCGGGGGGTCGGGTGAAAAACTGTTTTTT CASSPSGGSGEKLFF
. . TRBJ1-1 TRBV12-3/TRBV12-4 13 TGTGCCAGCAGTTCTAAAAAGGGGACTGAAGCTTTCTTT CASSSKKGTEAFF
TRBD1 few TRBJ2-7 TRBV4-2 16 TGTGCCAGCAGCCCCTCCGGGACAGTCGAAGGGTACGAGCAGTACTTC CASSPSGTVEGYEQYF
. few TRBJ2-6 TRBV20-1 16 TGCAGTGCTAGAGCTGAGGGGACGTCTGGGGCCAACGTCCTGACTTTC CSARAEGTSGANVLTF
. many TRBJ1-1 TRBV28 14 TGTGCCAGCAGTTTATTAACGGGCTGGTCTGAAGCTTTCTTT CASSLLTGWSEAFF
. few TRBJ2-7 TRBV19 13 TGTGCCAGTAGTATCGAGGTTTATTACGAGCAGTACTTC CASSIEVYYEQYF
. . TRBJ2-1 TRBV4-1 17 TGCGCCAGCAGCCCCTATTTCGTGGGAGGAACCTACAATGAGCAGTTCTTC CASSPYFVGGTYNEQFF